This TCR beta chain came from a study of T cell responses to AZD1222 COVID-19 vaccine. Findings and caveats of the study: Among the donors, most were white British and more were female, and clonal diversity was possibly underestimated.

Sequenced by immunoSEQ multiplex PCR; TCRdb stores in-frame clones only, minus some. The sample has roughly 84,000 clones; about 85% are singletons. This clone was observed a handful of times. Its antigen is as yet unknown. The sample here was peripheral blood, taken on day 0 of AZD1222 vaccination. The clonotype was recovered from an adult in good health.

As DNA, the CDR3 is TGCAGCGTCAACAGGGGGCCTGGCACTGAAGCTTTCTTT. Translation gives CSVNRGPGTEAFF. The V and J genes are TRBV29-1 and TRBJ1-1; TRBD1 agrees at 9 bases. This CDR3 spans 13 amino acids. The V gene's germline CDR1 is SQVTM and CDR2 ANQGSEA. Trimming at V came to 6 bases and at J to 4 bases, leaving 6 bases not matched to a gene.